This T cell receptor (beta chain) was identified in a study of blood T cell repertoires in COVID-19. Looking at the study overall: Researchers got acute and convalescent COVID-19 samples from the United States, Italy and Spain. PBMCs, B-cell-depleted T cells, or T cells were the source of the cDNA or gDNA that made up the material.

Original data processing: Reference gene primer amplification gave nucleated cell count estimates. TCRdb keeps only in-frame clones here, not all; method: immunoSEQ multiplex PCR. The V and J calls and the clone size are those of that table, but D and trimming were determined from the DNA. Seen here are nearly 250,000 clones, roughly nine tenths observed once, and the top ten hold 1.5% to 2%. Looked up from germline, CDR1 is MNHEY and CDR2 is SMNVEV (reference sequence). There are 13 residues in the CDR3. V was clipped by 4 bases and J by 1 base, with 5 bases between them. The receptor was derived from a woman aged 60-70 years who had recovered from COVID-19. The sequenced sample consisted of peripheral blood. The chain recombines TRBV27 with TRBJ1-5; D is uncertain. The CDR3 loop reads CASSWRSNQPQHF. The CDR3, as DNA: TGTGCCAGCAGTTGGAGGAGCAATCAGCCCCAGCATTTT.